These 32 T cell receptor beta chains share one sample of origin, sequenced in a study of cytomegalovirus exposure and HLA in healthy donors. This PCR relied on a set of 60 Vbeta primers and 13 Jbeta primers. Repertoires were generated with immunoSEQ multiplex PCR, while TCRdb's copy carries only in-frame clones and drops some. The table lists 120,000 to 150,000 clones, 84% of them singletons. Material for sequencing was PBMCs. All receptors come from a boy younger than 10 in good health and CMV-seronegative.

Here the CDR3 reads CASSSRGEKWEQYF. The CDR3 DNA sequence: TGTGCCAGCAGTAGCAGGGGGGAGAAGTGGGAGCAGTACTTC. This chain uses TRBV2 with TRBJ2-7; D is possibly TRBD1 (7 bases). CDR1 is SNHLY, CDR2 FYNNEI, per germline. The germline V and J ends were trimmed by 5 bases and 7 bases, with 18 bases remaining between them. The CDR3 spans 14 residues.

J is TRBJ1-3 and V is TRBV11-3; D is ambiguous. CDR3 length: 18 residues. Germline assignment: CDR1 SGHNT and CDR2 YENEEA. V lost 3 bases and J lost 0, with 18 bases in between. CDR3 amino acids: CASSFGLVGRYSGNTIYF. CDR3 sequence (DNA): TGTGCCAGCAGCTTTGGGCTTGTGGGGAGGTACTCTGGAAACACCATATATTTT. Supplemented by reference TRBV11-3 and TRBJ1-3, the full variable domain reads EAGVVQSPRYKIIEKKQPVAFWCNPISGHNTLYWYLQNLGQGPELLIRYENEEAVDDSQLPKDRFSAERLKGVDSTLKIQPAELGDSAVYLCASSFGLVGRYSGNTIYFGEGSWLTVV.

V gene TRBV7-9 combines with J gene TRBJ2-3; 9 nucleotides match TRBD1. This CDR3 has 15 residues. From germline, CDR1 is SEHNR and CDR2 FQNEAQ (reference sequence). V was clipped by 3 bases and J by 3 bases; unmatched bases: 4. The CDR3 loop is CASSFRQGGTDTQYF. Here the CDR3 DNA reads TGTGCCAGCAGCTTTAGACAGGGGGGGACAGATACGCAGTATTTT.

The chain's CDR3 is CASSPRSLTRTQYF. The CDR3 DNA is TGTGCCAGCAGCCCCCGATCCCTAACCCGGACCCAGTACTTC. This chain links TRBV11-3 with TRBJ2-5, with D unresolved. Deletions cut 5 bases from V and 7 bases from J, with 17 bases between. This CDR3 spans 14 amino acids. In germline, CDR1 is SGHNT, CDR2 YENEEA.

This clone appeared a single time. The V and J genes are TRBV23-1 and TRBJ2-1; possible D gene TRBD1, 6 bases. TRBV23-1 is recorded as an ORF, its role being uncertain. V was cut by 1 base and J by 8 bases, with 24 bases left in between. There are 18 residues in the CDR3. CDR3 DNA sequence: TGCGCCAGCAGTCAATTGGGGGAGACAGGTCCGGCATTTCATGAGCAGTTCTTC. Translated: CASSQLGETGPAFHEQFF.

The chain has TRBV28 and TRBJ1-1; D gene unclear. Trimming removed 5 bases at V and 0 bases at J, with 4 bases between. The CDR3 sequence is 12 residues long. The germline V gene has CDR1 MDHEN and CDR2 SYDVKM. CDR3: CASSPLNTEAFF. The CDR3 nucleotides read TGTGCCAGCAGTCCATTGAACACTGAAGCTTTCTTT.

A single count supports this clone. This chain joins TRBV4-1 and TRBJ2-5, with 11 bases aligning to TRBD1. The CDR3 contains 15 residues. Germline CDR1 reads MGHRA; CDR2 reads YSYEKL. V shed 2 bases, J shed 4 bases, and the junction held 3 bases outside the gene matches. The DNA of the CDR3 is TGCGCCAGCAGCCAACTGGGACAGGGGGTAGAGACCCAGTACTTC. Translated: CASSQLGQGVETQYF.

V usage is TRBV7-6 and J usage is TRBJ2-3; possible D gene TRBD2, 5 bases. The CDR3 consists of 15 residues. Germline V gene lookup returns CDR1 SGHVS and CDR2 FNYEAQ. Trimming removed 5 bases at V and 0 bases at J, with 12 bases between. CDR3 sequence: CASSRRSSSTDTQYF. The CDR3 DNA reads TGTGCCAGCAGCAGGAGGTCTTCTAGCACAGATACGCAGTATTTT.

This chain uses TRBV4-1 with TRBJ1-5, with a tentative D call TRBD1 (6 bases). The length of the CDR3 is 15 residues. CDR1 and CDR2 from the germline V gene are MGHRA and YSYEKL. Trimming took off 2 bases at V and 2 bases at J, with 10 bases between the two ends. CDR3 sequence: CASSQQTGGNQPQHF. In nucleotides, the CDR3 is TGCGCCAGCAGCCAACAGACAGGTGGCAATCAGCCCCAGCATTTT.

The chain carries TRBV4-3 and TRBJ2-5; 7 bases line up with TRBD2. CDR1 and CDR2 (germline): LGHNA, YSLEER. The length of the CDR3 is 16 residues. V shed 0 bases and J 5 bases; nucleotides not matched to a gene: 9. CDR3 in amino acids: CASSQDRAGVGETQYF. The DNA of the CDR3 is TGCGCCAGCAGCCAAGACCGCGCGGGGGTGGGCGAGACCCAGTACTTC.

CDR3 coding DNA: TGTGCCAGCAGTCAACAGGGGACCTGGGGCGAGCAGTACTTC. It codes for CASSQQGTWGEQYF. The chain is built from TRBV6-5 and TRBJ2-7; 7 nucleotides align to TRBD1. This CDR3 has 14 residues. CDR1 is MNHEY and CDR2 is SVGAGI in the germline V gene. The V gene end was trimmed by 5 bases and the J gene end by 6 bases; junction bases not matched to a gene: 10.

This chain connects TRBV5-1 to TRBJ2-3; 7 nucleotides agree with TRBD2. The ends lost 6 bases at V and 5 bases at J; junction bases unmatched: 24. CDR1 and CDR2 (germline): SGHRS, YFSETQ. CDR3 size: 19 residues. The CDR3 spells CASKLLGSGAGAEGDTQYF. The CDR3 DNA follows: TGCGCCAGCAAGCTTCTTGGGAGCGGGGCAGGAGCAGAGGGAGATACGCAGTATTTT.

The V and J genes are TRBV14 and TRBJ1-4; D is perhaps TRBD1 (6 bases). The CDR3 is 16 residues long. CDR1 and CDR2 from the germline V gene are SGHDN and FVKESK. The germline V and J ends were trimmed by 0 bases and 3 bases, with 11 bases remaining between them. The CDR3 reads CASSQDSRTANEKLFF. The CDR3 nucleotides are TGTGCCAGCAGCCAAGATAGTCGGACAGCTAATGAAAAACTGTTTTTT.

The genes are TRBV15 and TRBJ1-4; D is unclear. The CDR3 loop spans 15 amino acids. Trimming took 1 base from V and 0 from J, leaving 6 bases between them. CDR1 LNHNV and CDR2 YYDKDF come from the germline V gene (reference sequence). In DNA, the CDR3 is TGTGCCACCAGCAGAGTGACTGCAACTAATGAAAAACTGTTTTTT. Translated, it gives CATSRVTATNEKLFF.

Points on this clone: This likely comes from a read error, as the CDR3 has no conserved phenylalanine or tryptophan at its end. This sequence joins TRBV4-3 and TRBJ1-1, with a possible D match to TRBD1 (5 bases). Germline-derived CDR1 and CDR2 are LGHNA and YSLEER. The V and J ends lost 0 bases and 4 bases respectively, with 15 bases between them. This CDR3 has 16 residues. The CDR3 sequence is CASSQDLGGEITEAFS. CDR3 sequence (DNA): TGCGCCAGCAGCCAAGATTTGGGAGGGGAAATCACTGAAGCTTTCTCT.

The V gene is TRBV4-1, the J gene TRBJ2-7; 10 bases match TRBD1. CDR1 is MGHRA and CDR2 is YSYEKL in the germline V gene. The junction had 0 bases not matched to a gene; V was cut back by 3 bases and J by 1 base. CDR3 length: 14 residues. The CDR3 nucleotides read TGCGCCAGCAGCCAGGGACAGGGGTCCTACGAGCAGTACTTC. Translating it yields CASSQGQGSYEQYF.

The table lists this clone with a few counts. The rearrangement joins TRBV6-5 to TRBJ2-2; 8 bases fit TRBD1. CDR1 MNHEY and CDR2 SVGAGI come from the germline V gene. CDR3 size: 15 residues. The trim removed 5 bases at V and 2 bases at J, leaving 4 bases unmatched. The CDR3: CASSRTGRNTGELFF. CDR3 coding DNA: TGTGCCAGCAGTCGGACAGGGAGAAACACCGGGGAGCTGTTTTTT.

The CDR3 DNA sequence: TGTGCCAGCAGCGCGAACCATGGGGGCGCCGGGAGGATTGAAGCTTTCTTT. This gives the protein CASSANHGGAGRIEAFF. The rearrangement links TRBV7-2 to TRBJ1-1, with D perhaps matching TRBD1 (6 bases). The length of the CDR3 is 17 residues. V was shortened by 5 bases and J by 7 bases, with 26 bases between the two germline ends. The germline CDR1 and CDR2 sequences are SGHTA and FQGNSA.

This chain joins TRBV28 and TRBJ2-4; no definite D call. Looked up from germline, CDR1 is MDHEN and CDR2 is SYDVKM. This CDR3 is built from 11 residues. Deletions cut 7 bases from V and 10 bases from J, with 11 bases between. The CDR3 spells CASTSVRIQYF. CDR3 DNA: TGTGCCAGCACCTCGGTGAGGATTCAGTACTTC.

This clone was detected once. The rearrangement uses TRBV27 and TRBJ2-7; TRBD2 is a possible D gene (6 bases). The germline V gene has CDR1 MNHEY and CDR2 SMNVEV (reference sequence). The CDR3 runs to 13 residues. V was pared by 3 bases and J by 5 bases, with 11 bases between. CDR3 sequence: CASSLAGRDEQYF. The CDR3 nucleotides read TGTGCCAGCAGTTTGGCGGGACGGGACGAGCAGTACTTC.

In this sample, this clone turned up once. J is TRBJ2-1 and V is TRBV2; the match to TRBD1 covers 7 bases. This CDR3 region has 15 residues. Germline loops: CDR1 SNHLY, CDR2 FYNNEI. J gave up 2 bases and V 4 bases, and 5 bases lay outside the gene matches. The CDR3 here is CASSGQGRAYNEQFF. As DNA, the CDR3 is TGTGCCAGCAGTGGACAGGGACGCGCCTACAATGAGCAGTTCTTC.

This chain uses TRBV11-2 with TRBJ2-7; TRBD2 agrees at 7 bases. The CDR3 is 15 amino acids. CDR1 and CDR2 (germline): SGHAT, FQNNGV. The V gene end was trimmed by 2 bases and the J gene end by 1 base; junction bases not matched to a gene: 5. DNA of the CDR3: TGTGCCAGCAGCTTAAGGGGCGGGGGATCCTACGAGCAGTACTTC. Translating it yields CASSLRGGGSYEQYF.

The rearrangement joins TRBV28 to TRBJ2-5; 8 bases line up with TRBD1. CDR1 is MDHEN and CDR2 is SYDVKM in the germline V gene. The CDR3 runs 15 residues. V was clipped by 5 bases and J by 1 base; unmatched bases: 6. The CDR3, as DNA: TGTGCCAGCAGTCTGGCGGGGACAGGCCAAGAGACCCAGTACTTC. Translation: CASSLAGTGQETQYF. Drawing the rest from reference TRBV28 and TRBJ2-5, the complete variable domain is DVKVTQSSRYLVKRTGEKVFLECVQDMDHENMFWYRQDPGLGLRLIYFSYDVKMKEKGDIPEGYSVSREKKERFSLILESASTNQTSMYLCASSLAGTGQETQYFGPGTRLLVL.

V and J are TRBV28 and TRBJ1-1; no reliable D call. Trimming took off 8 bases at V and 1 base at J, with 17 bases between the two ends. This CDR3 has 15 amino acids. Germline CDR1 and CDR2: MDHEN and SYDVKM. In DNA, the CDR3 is TGTGCCAGCGCCCGCATTGGGCAGCAGAACACTGAAGCTTTCTTT. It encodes CASARIGQQNTEAFF.

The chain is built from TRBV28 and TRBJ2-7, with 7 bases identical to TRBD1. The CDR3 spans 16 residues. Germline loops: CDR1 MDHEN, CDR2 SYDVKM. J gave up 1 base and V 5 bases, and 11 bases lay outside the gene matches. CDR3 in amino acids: CASSPPGTATSYEQYF. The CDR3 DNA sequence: TGTGCCAGCAGTCCCCCCGGGACAGCTACTTCCTACGAGCAGTACTTC.

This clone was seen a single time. The CDR3 DNA reads as TGCAGCGTTGGGGGGACAGGGAACACTGAAGCTTTCTTT. Translating gives CSVGGTGNTEAFF. This sequence joins TRBV29-1 and TRBJ1-1, with TRBD1 matching over 8 bases. With V trimmed by 4 bases and J by 1 base, 2 bases remained unmatched. This CDR3 spans 13 amino acids. Germline assignment: CDR1 SQVTM and CDR2 ANQGSEA.

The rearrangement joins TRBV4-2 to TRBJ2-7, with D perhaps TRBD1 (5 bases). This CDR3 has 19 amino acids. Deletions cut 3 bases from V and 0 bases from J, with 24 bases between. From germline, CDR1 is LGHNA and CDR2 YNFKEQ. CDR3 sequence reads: CASSQPQGTGWQSSYEQYF. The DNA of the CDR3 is TGTGCCAGCAGCCAGCCTCAGGGCACAGGATGGCAAAGCTCCTACGAGCAGTACTTC.

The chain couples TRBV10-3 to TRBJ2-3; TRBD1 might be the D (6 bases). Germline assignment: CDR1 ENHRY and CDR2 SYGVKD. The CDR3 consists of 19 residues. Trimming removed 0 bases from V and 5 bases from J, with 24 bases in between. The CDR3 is CAISESDSLLFNPRDTQYF. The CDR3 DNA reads TGTGCCATCAGTGAGTCGGACAGCCTACTTTTCAATCCGCGAGATACGCAGTATTTT.

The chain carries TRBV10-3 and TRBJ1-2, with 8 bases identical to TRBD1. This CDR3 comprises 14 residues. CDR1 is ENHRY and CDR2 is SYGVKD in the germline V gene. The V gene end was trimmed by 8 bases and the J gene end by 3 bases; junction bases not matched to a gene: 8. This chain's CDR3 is CAIQRTGYDYGYTF. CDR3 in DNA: TGTGCCATCCAACGGACAGGGTATGACTATGGCTACACCTTC.

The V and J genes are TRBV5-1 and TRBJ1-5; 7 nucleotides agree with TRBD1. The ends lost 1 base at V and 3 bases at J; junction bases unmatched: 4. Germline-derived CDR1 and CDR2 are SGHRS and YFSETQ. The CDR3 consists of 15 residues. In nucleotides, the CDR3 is TGCGCCAGCAGCTTGAGAGGACAGGCCAATCAGCCCCAGCATTTT. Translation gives CASSLRGQANQPQHF.

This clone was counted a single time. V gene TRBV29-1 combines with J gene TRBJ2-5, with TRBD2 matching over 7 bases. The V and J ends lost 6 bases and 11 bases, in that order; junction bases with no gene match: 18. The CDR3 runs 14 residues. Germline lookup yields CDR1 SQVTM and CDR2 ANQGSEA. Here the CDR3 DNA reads TGCAGCGTGGCACCTAGCGGACGACGGGGAGGGCAGTACTTC. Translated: CSVAPSGRRGGQYF.

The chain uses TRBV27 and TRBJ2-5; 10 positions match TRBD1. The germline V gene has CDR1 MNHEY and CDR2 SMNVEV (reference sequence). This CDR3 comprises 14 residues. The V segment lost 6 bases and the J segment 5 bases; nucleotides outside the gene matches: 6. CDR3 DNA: TGTGCCAGCAGAAGGACAGGGGGGTGGGAGACCCAGTACTTC. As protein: CASRRTGGWETQYF.